The source of this T cell receptor (beta chain) is a study of cytomegalovirus exposure and HLA in healthy donors. PCR employed 60 Vbeta and 13 Jbeta primers. This table comes from immunoSEQ multiplex PCR, and its TCRdb copy is limited to in-frame clones, with some not included. Of 150,000 to 200,000 clones in the sample, 80% to 85% were seen once. This CDR3 has 16 residues. The trim removed 0 bases at V and 6 bases at J, leaving 9 bases unmatched. Per the germline V gene, CDR1 is LNHNV and CDR2 is YYDKDF (reference sequence). The sequencing input was PBMCs. V is TRBV15 and J is TRBJ2-7; 9 nucleotides agree with TRBD2. The TCR sequence derives from a man between 35 and 55 years old in good health and CMV-seropositive. CDR3 residues: CATSRDWIAGDREQYF. The CDR3 coding sequence is TGTGCCACCAGCAGAGATTGGATAGCGGGGGATCGCGAGCAGTACTTC. Filled out from reference TRBV15 and TRBJ2-7, the complete variable domain reads DAMVIQNPRYQVTQFGKPVTLSCSQTLNHNVMYWYQQKSSQAPKLLFHYYDKDFNNEADTPDNFQSRRPNTSFCFLDIRSPGLGDTAMYLCATSRDWIAGDREQYFGPGTRLTVT.